The 10 T cell receptor beta chains below come from one sample, sequenced in a study of shared clonotypes between healthy human individuals (dated by TCRdb to the early 2020s). Library preparation was by the immunoSEQ multiplex PCR assay. Held by TCRdb, this immuneACCESS table contains in-frame sequences only and omits some clones. Under half of the omission traces to an unresolved V gene where checked; the cause of the rest is unknown. The sample table lists about 2.5 million clones, 85% to 95% of them with a count of one. The ten most abundant clones make up approximately 0.39% of the sample. The sample taken for sequencing was naive CD4+ T cells from PBMCs. The sample's cell subset or site, from its label and the paper: CD45RA+ positively selected. Receptors were obtained from a man aged 18 to 30 in good health. Some clones in this sample may be carry-over from other donors' samples.

The chain joins TRBV6-4 to TRBJ2-1; 9 positions agree with TRBD2. Unmatched junction bases numbered 8, after V lost 6 bases and J lost 2 bases. This CDR3 comprises 16 residues. From germline, CDR1 is MRHNA and CDR2 SNTAGT. The CDR3 bases are TGTGCCAGCAGCGCGTATAGCGGGAGCCCCTACAATGAGCAGTTCTTC. Translation gives CASSAYSGSPYNEQFF.

The V gene is TRBV11-3, the J gene TRBJ2-1; TRBD2 matches 10 bases. Unmatched junction bases numbered 5, after V lost 5 bases and J lost 13 bases. The CDR3 runs 12 residues. Germline V gene data show CDR1 as SGHNT and CDR2 as YENEEA. DNA for the CDR3: TGTGCCAGCAGCCCCTCTAGCGGGAGACAGTTCTTC. This sequence encodes CASSPSSGRQFF.

The chain is built from TRBV25-1 and TRBJ2-2; D is undetermined. Germline V gene sequence: CDR1 MGHDK, CDR2 SYGVNS. CDR3 size: 15 residues. V lost 3 bases, J lost 6 bases, and 14 bases lay in between. The CDR3 sequence: CASSDTRINAGELFF. CDR3 sequence (DNA): TGTGCCAGCAGTGATACCAGAATCAACGCCGGGGAGCTGTTTTTT.

This clone was counted a single time. Different DNA sequences within this sample yield the same CDR3. The chain employs TRBV19 and TRBJ2-7; 9 nucleotides agree with TRBD1. V was clipped by 5 bases and J by 3 bases; unmatched bases: 2. Germline V CDR1 and CDR2: LNHDA, SQIVND (reference sequence). The CDR3 is made up of 13 amino acids. DNA for the CDR3: TGTGCCAGTAGTCGGGGACAGGGCTACGAGCAGTACTTC. Translated: CASSRGQGYEQYF.

The V and J genes are TRBV5-1 and TRBJ2-7, with 9 bases matching TRBD2. The V segment lost 4 bases and the J segment 4 bases; nucleotides outside the gene matches: 6. Germline assignment: CDR1 SGHRS and CDR2 YFSETQ. The CDR3 is 14 residues long. The CDR3 DNA sequence: TGCGCCAGCAGCCAAATAGCGGGGGAATACGAGCAGTACTTC. Protein: CASSQIAGEYEQYF.

This chain connects TRBV9 to TRBJ2-2, with 8 bases matching TRBD1. The CDR3 has 18 residues. The V gene end was trimmed by 0 bases and the J gene end by 0 bases; junction bases not matched to a gene: 7. CDR1 is SGDLS and CDR2 is YYNGEE in the germline V gene. The CDR3 DNA reads as TGTGCCAGCAGCGTAGGGCCAGGGGGCTCCTCGAACACCGGGGAGCTGTTTTTT. It is translated as CASSVGPGGSSNTGELFF.

Concerning this clone: This CDR3 is also generated by other DNA sequences in the sample. The genes are TRBV9 and TRBJ2-7; D might be TRBD1 (6 bases). The CDR3 has 14 residues. Per the germline V gene, CDR1 is SGDLS and CDR2 is YYNGEE. V lost 3 bases and J lost 2, with 12 bases in between. The CDR3 region has the DNA TGTGCCAGCAGCGCCAGTGGACAGACCTACGAGCAGTACTTC. This encodes CASSASGQTYEQYF.

This chain uses TRBV7-9 with TRBJ2-2; 7 nucleotides agree with TRBD2. The germline CDR1 and CDR2 sequences are SEHNR and FQNEAQ (reference sequence). The CDR3 runs 14 residues. The V and J ends lost 3 bases and 3 bases, in that order; junction bases with no gene match: 1. This chain's CDR3 is CASSLGLYTGELFF. CDR3 sequence (DNA): TGTGCCAGCAGCTTGGGACTATACACCGGGGAGCTGTTTTTT. The full variable domain, with the rest looked up from reference TRBV7-9 and TRBJ2-2, is DTGVSQNPRHKITKRGQNVTFRCDPISEHNRLYWYRQTLGQGPEFLTYFQNEAQLEKSRLLSDRFSAERPKGSFSTLEIQRTEQGDSAMYLCASSLGLYTGELFFGEGSRLTVL.

V and J are TRBV7-8 and TRBJ2-5; 16 positions match TRBD2. V lost 3 bases and J lost 1; bases outside the gene matches: 2. The germline gives CDR1 SGHVS, CDR2 FQNEAQ. The CDR3 loop spans 17 amino acids. The DNA for the CDR3 is TGTGCCAGCAGCTTGGGACTAGCGGGAGGGGGCCAAGAGACCCAGTACTTC. Encoded protein: CASSLGLAGGGQETQYF.

V and J are TRBV30 and TRBJ2-3; no clear D. From germline, CDR1 is GTSNPN and CDR2 SVGIG (reference sequence). Trimming cost V 5 bases and J 4 bases, with 10 bases left between them. The CDR3 totals 12 residues. CDR3 sequence: CAWGPTSDTQYF. The CDR3 DNA reads TGTGCCTGGGGCCCGACTTCAGATACGCAGTATTTT.